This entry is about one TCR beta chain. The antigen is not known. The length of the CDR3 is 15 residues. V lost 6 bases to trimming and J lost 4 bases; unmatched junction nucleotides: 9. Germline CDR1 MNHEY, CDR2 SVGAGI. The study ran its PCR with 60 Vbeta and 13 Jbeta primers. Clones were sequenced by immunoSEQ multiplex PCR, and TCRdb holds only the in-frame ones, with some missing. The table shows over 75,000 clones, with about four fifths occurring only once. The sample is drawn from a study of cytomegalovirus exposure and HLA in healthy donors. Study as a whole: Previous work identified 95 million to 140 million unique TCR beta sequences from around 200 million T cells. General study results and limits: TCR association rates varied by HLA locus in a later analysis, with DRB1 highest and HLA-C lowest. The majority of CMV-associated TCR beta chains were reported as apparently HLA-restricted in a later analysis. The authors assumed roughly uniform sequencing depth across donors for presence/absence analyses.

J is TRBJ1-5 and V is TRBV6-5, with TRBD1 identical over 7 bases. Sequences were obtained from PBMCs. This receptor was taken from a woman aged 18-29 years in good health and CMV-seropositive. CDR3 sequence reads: CASSHRQGPNQPQHF. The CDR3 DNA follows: TGTGCCAGCAGCCACCGACAGGGCCCTAATCAGCCCCAGCATTTT.